The 8 T cell receptor beta chains presented below share a single source sample, sequenced in a study of OX40 agonist ivuxolimab in advanced cancers. Generated by immunoSEQ multiplex PCR, the TCRdb table keeps only in-frame clones and is missing some. The sample holds some 71,000 clones, about four fifths seen once. The source material was CD4+ or CD8+ T cells sorted from blood, sampled in a trial of the OX40 agonist ivuxolimab. The origin of the receptors is an adult with an advanced solid tumor such as melanoma, head and neck, liver or kidney cancer.

This clone showed up just a few times. This chain uses TRBV29-1 with TRBJ1-1; D remains ambiguous. V shed 1 base and J shed 0 bases, with 6 bases lying between them. Germline V CDR1 and CDR2: SQVTM, ANQGSEA. This CDR3 is 13 amino acids long. CDR3 amino acids: CSVEGTMNTEAFF. The DNA for the CDR3 is TGCAGCGTTGAAGGGACCATGAACACTGAAGCTTTCTTT.

This clone was found once. The rearrangement joins TRBV7-6 to TRBJ2-1, with 12 bases aligning to TRBD2. V lost 1 base, J lost 1 base, and 8 bases stayed unmatched. Germline V lookup: CDR1 SGHVS, CDR2 FNYEAQ. The CDR3 sequence is 19 residues long. The CDR3 DNA reads as TGTGCCAGCAGCTTAGGCGCTAGCGGGAGGGCCCCATCCTACAATGAGCAGTTCTTC. Encoded protein: CASSLGASGRAPSYNEQFF.

The chain has TRBV19 and TRBJ2-3, with 8 nucleotides matching TRBD2. CDR3 length equals 13 residues. Germline V lookup: CDR1 LNHDA, CDR2 SQIVND (reference sequence). Trimming cost V 10 bases and J 3 bases; bases outside gene matches: 6. CDR3 DNA: TGTGCCACCCACCTAGCGGGTACAGATACGCAGTATTTT. Its protein is CATHLAGTDTQYF. Filled out from reference TRBV19 and TRBJ2-3, the complete variable domain reads DGGITQSPKYLFRKEGQNVTLSCEQNLNHDAMYWYRQDPGQGLRLIYYSQIVNDFQKGDIAEGYSVSREKKESFPLTVTSAQKNPTAFYLCATHLAGTDTQYFGPGTRLTVL.

The chain couples TRBV6-6 to TRBJ1-2; 7 bases are shared with TRBD1. Unmatched junction bases numbered 3, after V lost 1 base and J lost 1 base. The CDR3 consists of 15 residues. Germline values: CDR1 MNHNY, CDR2 SVGAGI (reference sequence). CDR3 coding DNA: TGTGCCAGCAGTTACTTGGGGACAGATAACTATGGCTACACCTTC. Translation: CASSYLGTDNYGYTF.

V and J are TRBV7-9 and TRBJ1-1; D is unresolved. Trimming pared 0 bases from V and 1 base from J, leaving 21 bases between. The CDR3 spans 19 residues. The germline V gene encodes CDR1 SEHNR and CDR2 FQNEAQ (reference sequence). The CDR3 loop reads CASSLAHDHTKIRNTEAFF. CDR3 in DNA: TGTGCCAGCAGCTTAGCGCACGATCACACTAAGATAAGGAACACTGAAGCTTTCTTT.

The chain links TRBV2 to TRBJ1-2, with D hard to call. The length of the CDR3 is 14 residues. The germline V gene has CDR1 SNHLY and CDR2 FYNNEI. The germline V and J ends were trimmed by 0 bases and 10 bases, with 15 bases remaining between them. DNA for the CDR3: TGTGCCAGCAGTGAAGCGATAGGGTCTTCCCTCTACACCTTC. It encodes CASSEAIGSSLYTF.

A few counts support this clone. The sample carries other DNA sequences with the same CDR3. This sequence joins TRBV7-6 and TRBJ1-4; 7 nucleotides agree with TRBD1. With V trimmed by 4 bases and J by 3 bases, 2 bases remained unmatched. The CDR3 totals 14 residues. Germline CDR1 reads SGHVS; CDR2 reads FNYEAQ. DNA of the CDR3: TGTGCCAGCAGCTCCAGGGGGGCTAATGAAAAACTGTTTTTT. Translation: CASSSRGANEKLFF.

The rearrangement links TRBV29-1 to TRBJ1-2; 8 bases fit TRBD1. This CDR3 spans 14 amino acids. J lost 3 bases, V lost 2 bases, and 5 bases had no gene match. Germline values: CDR1 SQVTM, CDR2 ANQGSEA. CDR3 bases: TGCAGCGTTGAATCGGACAGGGCCTACTATGGCTACACCTTC. Protein sequence: CSVESDRAYYGYTF.